Following are 9 T cell receptor beta chains from one sample sequenced in a study of regulatory T cells in long-lasting Graves disease. The sample's time point: newly diagnosed GD, antithyroid drugs for less than 3 months. RNA extracted from PBMCs served as the sequencing template. According to the study, TCR beta libraries were built with iRepertoire HTBI primers and CDR3-region Arm-PCR. TCRdb processed the multiplex PCR reads anew with MiXCR; each CDR3 protein has one entry. The table records about 470,000 distinct CDR3 sequences, approximately 15% of them present only once. The same sample was also studied in work on T cells in Graves' hyperthyroidism and ophthalmopathy.

The specimen was peripheral blood mononuclear cells (PBMCs), collected at new diagnosis, from a patient treated with antithyroid drugs. The source of these receptors is a young woman with Graves disease.

The chain couples TRBV24-1 to TRBJ2-4, with D tentatively TRBD1 (5 bases). From germline, CDR1 is KGHDR and CDR2 SFDVKD. This CDR3 is 15 amino acids long. V was clipped by 6 bases and J by 4 bases, with 15 bases between them. The chain's CDR3 is CATSMARDSKNIQYF. CDR3 nucleotides: TGTGCCACCAGTATGGCCCGAGACAGTAAAAACATTCAGTACTTC.

The V gene is TRBV6-1, the J gene TRBJ2-3; TRBD2 aligns across 11 bases. This CDR3 is built from 13 residues. J lost 5 bases, V lost 9 bases, and 4 bases had no gene match. From germline, CDR1 is MNHNS and CDR2 SASEGT. The CDR3 DNA follows: TGTGCCAGTATTAGCGGGAGGGAAGATACGCAGTATTTT. Residues: CASISGREDTQYF.

This clonotype was counted ten times or more. The gene calls are TRBV13 and TRBJ2-7, with 7 bases fitting TRBD2. CDR1 is PRHDT and CDR2 is FYEKMQ in the germline V gene (reference sequence). The CDR3 is 16 amino acids. V dropped 3 bases and J dropped 6; count of bases not matched to a gene: 14. The CDR3 here is CASSLSTGRASGEQYF. As DNA, the CDR3 is TGTGCCAGCAGCTTGTCCACGGGGAGGGCCTCGGGCGAGCAGTACTTC.

This clonotype appeared a few times. The chain has TRBV10-3 and TRBJ2-5; 11 bases match TRBD1. After removal of 6 bases from V and 5 bases from J, the junction contained 2 bases not matched to a gene. Germline V gives CDR1 ENHRY, CDR2 SYGVKD. CDR3 length: 13 amino acids. This CDR3 is CAIRDRGPETQYF. In DNA form, the CDR3 reads TGTGCCATCAGGGACAGGGGGCCGGAGACCCAGTACTTC.

This clonotype was seen at least ten times. The chain uses TRBV12-3 or TRBV12-4 and TRBJ2-1; D gene uncertain. This CDR3 has 14 residues. Trimming pared 4 bases from V and 4 bases from J, leaving 11 bases between. The CDR3, as DNA: TGTGCCAGCAGTTCTGAGAAACCTTACAATGAGCAGTTCTTC. It specifies CASSSEKPYNEQFF.

This clonotype was found a few times. The chain links TRBV28 to TRBJ2-7; D gene unclear. Germline assignment: CDR1 MDHEN and CDR2 SYDVKM. The V gene lost 5 bases and the J gene lost 0 bases, with 32 bases spanning the gap. CDR3 length equals 21 residues. CDR3 amino acids: CASSPVPAGGPWIQSSYEQYF. As DNA, the CDR3 is TGTGCCAGCAGTCCCGTTCCCGCCGGTGGCCCCTGGATCCAGTCCTCCTACGAGCAGTACTTC.

The sample holds many counts of this clonotype. The chain joins TRBV20-1 to TRBJ1-1, with a weak D call TRBD1 (6 bases). The germline CDR1 and CDR2 sequences are DFQATT and SNEGSKA (reference sequence). The CDR3 has 11 residues. The CDR3 bases are TGCAGGGACAGTATGAACACTGAAGCTTTCTTT. Protein product: CRDSMNTEAFF.

There are a few counts of this clonotype. The chain carries TRBV20-1 and TRBJ1-3; D is unresolved. V lost 1 base and J lost 1, with 5 bases in between. Germline V lookup: CDR1 DFQATT, CDR2 SNEGSKA (reference sequence). The CDR3 has 13 residues. Here the CDR3 reads CSARGESGNTIYF. The CDR3 DNA follows: TGCAGTGCTAGAGGGGAATCTGGAAACACCATATATTTT.

The sample holds many counts of this clonotype. The V gene is TRBV2, the J gene TRBJ1-2, with 9 bases matching TRBD1. Germline V gene data show CDR1 as SNHLY and CDR2 as FYNNEI. The trim removed 10 bases at V and 4 bases at J, leaving 10 bases unmatched. This CDR3 is built from 14 residues. Here the CDR3 reads CATWTGARGYGYTF. DNA of the CDR3: TGTGCCACCTGGACAGGGGCCAGGGGCTATGGCTACACCTTC.